In its sample, the clone carrying this TCR beta chain was seen a few times. The antigen is not known. In the same sample, other DNA sequences code for this CDR3. Extraction and reverse transcription of RNA yielded cDNA as the sequencing template. The table came from immunoSEQ multiplex PCR; TCRdb's copy has only in-frame clones and leaves some out. Here the sample spans roughly 200,000 clones, 40% to 65% being singletons. The treatment is: oral pan-JAK inhibitor, 5-10 mg twice daily. This sample stems from a study of CD8+ T cells in alopecia areata. Study as a whole: Patients received oral tofacitinib, 5 to 10 mg twice daily, for moderate-to-severe alopecia areata. Dosing with tofacitinib proceeded for 6 to 18 months, followed by 6 months off drug.

The V gene end was trimmed by 4 bases and the J gene end by 0 bases; junction bases not matched to a gene: 5. Germline V gene lookup returns CDR1 SGHAT and CDR2 FQNNGV. The CDR3 runs 16 residues. The study's findings and limits: Normal-skin resident alphabeta T cells also appear among scalp sample sequences.

The TCR sequence derives from a human donor with alopecia areata. Material: CD8+ T cells sorted from blood, obtained at week 24, from a patient treated with tofacitinib. This chain links TRBV11-2 with TRBJ2-2, with 7 nucleotides matching TRBD2. CDR3 amino acids: CASSSPGGANTGELFF. The DNA of the CDR3 is TGTGCCAGCAGCTCCCCGGGGGGAGCGAACACCGGGGAGCTGTTTTTT.